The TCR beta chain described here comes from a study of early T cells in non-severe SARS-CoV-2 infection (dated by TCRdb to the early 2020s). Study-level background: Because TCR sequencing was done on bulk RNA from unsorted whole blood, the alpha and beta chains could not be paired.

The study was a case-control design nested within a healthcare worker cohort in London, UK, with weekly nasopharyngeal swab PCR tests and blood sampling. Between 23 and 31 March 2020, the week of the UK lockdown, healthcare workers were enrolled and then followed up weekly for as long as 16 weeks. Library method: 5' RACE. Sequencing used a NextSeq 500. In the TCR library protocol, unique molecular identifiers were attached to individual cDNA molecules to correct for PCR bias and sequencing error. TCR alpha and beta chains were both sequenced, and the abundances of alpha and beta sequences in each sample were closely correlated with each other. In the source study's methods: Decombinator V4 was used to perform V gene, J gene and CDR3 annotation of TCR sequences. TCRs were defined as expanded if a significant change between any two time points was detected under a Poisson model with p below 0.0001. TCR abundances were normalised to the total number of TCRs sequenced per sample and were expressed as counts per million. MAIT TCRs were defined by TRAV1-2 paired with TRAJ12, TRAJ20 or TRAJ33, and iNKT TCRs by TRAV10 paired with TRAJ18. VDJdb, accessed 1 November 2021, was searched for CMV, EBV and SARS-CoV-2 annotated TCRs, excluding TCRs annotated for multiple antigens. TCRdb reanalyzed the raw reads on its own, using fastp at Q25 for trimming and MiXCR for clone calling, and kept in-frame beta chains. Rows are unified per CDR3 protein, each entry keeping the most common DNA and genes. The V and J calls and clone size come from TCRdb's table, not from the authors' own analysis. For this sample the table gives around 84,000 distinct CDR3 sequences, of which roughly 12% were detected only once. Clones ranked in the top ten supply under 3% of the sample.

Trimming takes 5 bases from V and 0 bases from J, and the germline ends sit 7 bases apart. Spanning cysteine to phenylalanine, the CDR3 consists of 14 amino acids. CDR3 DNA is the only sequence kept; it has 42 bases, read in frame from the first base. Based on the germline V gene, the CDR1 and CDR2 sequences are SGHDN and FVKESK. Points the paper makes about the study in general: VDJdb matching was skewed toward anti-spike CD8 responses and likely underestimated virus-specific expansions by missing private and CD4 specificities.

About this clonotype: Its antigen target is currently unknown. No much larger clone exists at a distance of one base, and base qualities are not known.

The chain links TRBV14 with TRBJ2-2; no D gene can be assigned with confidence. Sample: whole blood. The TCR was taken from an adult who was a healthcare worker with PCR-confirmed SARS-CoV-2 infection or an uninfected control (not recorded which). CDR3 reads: CASSWLPNTGELFF. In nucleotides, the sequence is TGTGCCAGCAGCTGGCTACCGAACACCGGGGAGCTGTTTTTT. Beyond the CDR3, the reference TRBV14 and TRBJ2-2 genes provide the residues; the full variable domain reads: EAGVTQFPSHSVIEKGQTVTLRCDPISGHDNLYWYRRVMGKEIKFLLHFVKESKQDESGMPNNRFLAERTGGTYSTLKVQPAELEDSGVYFCASSWLPNTGELFFGEGSRLTVL.